This T cell receptor (beta chain) was profiled in a study of T cell responses to AZD1222 COVID-19 vaccine. To note about this clone: Antigen specificity is unknown.

This CDR3 has 16 amino acids. V was shortened by 1 base and J by 1 base, with 10 bases between the two germline ends. CDR1 and CDR2 from the germline V gene are LNHDA and SQIVND (reference sequence). This table comes from immunoSEQ multiplex PCR, and its TCRdb copy is limited to in-frame clones, with some not included. The sample records approximately 130,000 clones, about 89% being singletons. Notes on the study in general: Clonal diversity was possibly underestimated, and white British individuals and females predominated among donors. Two doses of AZD1222 preceded a rise in Spike-specific TCR breadth and depth. No day 14 peak samples; only post-peak repertoires were characterized.

This TCR derives from an adult in good health. Sequencing used peripheral blood, obtained on day 0 of AZD1222 vaccination. J is TRBJ2-2 and V is TRBV19; D is possibly TRBD1 (5 bases). The chain's CDR3 is CASSIVPGWNTGELFF. The DNA of the CDR3 is TGTGCCAGTAGTATAGTCCCAGGGTGGAACACCGGGGAGCTGTTTTTT. Using reference TRBV19 and TRBJ2-2 for the parts outside the CDR3, the full variable domain is DGGITQSPKYLFRKEGQNVTLSCEQNLNHDAMYWYRQDPGQGLRLIYYSQIVNDFQKGDIAEGYSVSREKKESFPLTVTSAQKNPTAFYLCASSIVPGWNTGELFFGEGSRLTVL.